This is a list of T cell receptor beta chains from one sample in a study of STAT5B mutations in CD4+ large granular lymphocyte leukemia. The repertoire was sequenced with immunoSEQ multiplex PCR; TCRdb's copy has only in-frame clones and lacks some. This sample has under 40,000 clones, with around two thirds found just once. The sequencing input was CD4+ T cells from blood buffy coats. The receptors shown here come from a human donor in good health. Both conserved end residues are part of each CDR3. D genes are given only for firm matches. The size of a clone is reported for some rows only, either as once, few or many, or as a class for expanded clones.

>few|TRBJ2-2|TRBV27|TRBD1
CASRWTGNTGELFF
TGTGCCAGCAGGTGGACAGGAAACACCGGGGAGCTGTTTTTT
>.|TRBJ1-2|TRBV5-4|.
CASSRTEKYGYTF
TGTGCCAGCAGCCGGACAGAAAAGTATGGCTACACCTTC
>few|TRBJ1-2|TRBV28|.
CASSPLGVLYGYTF
TGTGCCAGCAGTCCCCTAGGAGTTCTCTATGGCTACACCTTC
>few|TRBJ1-2|TRBV6-5|TRBD1
CASRPDRGNYGYTF
TGTGCCAGCAGGCCTGACAGGGGAAACTATGGCTACACCTTC
>.|TRBJ2-2|TRBV6-1|TRBD1
CASSEAMGGQGTTGELFF
TGTGCCAGCAGTGAAGCGATGGGAGGACAGGGGACCACCGGGGAGCTGTTTTTT
>.|TRBJ2-1|TRBV6-1|.
CASRRARNYIYEQFF
TGTGCCAGCAGAAGGGCCAGGAACTATATCTATGAGCAGTTCTTC
>.|TRBJ1-6|TRBV29-1|TRBD1
CSVRQGSSYNSPLHF
TGCAGCGTGCGACAGGGGAGCTCCTATAATTCACCCCTCCACTTT
>.|TRBJ2-2|TRBV2|.
CASSSTTAGELFF
TGTGCCAGCAGCTCTACGACAGCCGGGGAGCTGTTTTTT
>.|TRBJ2-3|TRBV7-8|.
CASSFADTQYF
TGTGCCAGCAGCTTTGCAGATACGCAGTATTTT
>.|TRBJ1-1|TRBV9|.
CASSVRGGDTEAFF
TGTGCCAGCAGCGTCAGGGGTGGGGACACTGAAGCTTTCTTT
>few|TRBJ1-2|TRBV9|.
CASSVGADLGGPYGYTF
TGTGCCAGCAGCGTGGGTGCGGACTTGGGAGGGCCCTATGGCTACACCTTC
>few|TRBJ1-2|TRBV5-8|TRBD1
CASTTSRTGGYTF
TGTGCCAGCACCACTTCAAGGACAGGGGGCTACACCTTC
>.|TRBJ2-1|TRBV6-5|.
CASSYDRRYNEQFF
TGTGCCAGCAGTTACGACAGGAGATACAATGAGCAGTTCTTC
>.|TRBJ2-3|TRBV7-6|TRBD1
CASTKRGTGAPDTQYF
TGTGCCAGCACTAAAAGGGGGACAGGGGCTCCAGATACGCAGTATTTT
>few|TRBJ2-2|TRBV7-3|.
CASSLRPTGNTGELFF
TGTGCCAGCAGCTTAAGGCCGACAGGGAACACCGGGGAGCTGTTTTTT
>few|TRBJ1-1|TRBV5-4|TRBD1
CASFRDSGFGNTEAFF
TGTGCCAGTTTCCGGGACAGCGGTTTTGGGAACACTGAAGCTTTCTTT
>.|TRBJ2-7|TRBV28|.
CASSPSRVQYF
TGTGCCAGCAGCCCGAGTAGAGTGCAGTACTTC
>.|TRBJ2-7|TRBV11-2|.
CASSPSYEQYF
TGTGCCAGCAGCCCTTCCTACGAGCAGTACTTC
>.|TRBJ2-2|TRBV30|TRBD2
CAWSVAGGSGELFF
TGTGCCTGGAGTGTAGCGGGGGGATCCGGGGAGCTGTTTTTT
>.|TRBJ2-2|TRBV4-1|TRBD2
CASSQDGTSGANTGELFF
TGCGCCAGCAGCCAAGATGGGACTAGCGGGGCTAACACCGGGGAGCTGTTTTTT
>once|TRBJ2-5|TRBV7-9|.
CASTTLRATPPETQYF
TGTGCCAGCACGACTCTCCGGGCTACTCCCCCTGAGACCCAGTACTTC
>.|TRBJ2-7|TRBV18|.
CASSPRPGESYEQYF
TGTGCCAGCTCACCCCGTCCAGGGGAGTCCTACGAGCAGTACTTC
>.|TRBJ2-3|TRBV9|TRBD2
CASSVTASGGAIDTQYF
TGTGCCAGCAGCGTAACGGCTAGCGGGGGGGCAATAGATACGCAGTATTTT
>once|TRBJ2-5|TRBV5-1|.
CASSLSGTLQETQYF
TGCGCCAGCAGCTTATCCGGGACTTTACAAGAGACCCAGTACTTC
>.|TRBJ2-2|TRBV29-1|TRBD1
CSVARDRNTGELFF
TGCAGCGTTGCCCGGGACAGAAACACCGGGGAGCTGTTTTTT
>few|TRBJ1-2|TRBV30|TRBD1
CALTGGANYGYTF
TGTGCCTTGACAGGGGGCGCGAACTATGGCTACACCTTC
>.|TRBJ1-1|TRBV19|.
CASSIKKETEAFF
TGTGCCAGTAGTATCAAAAAGGAGACTGAAGCTTTCTTT
>.|TRBJ2-2|TRBV9|TRBD2
CASSVFSGANTGELFF
TGTGCCAGCAGCGTTTTTAGCGGGGCGAACACCGGGGAGCTGTTTTTT
>.|TRBJ1-2|TRBV12-5|TRBD1
CASGFGQGVTLF
TGTGCTAGTGGTTTCGGTCAGGGGGTTACCCTTTTC
>.|TRBJ1-2|TRBV19|TRBD1
CASSRQGGANYGYTF
TGTGCCAGTAGCCGACAGGGAGGCGCTAACTATGGCTACACCTTC
>.|TRBJ2-7|TRBV5-1|.
CASSFSGEAVGEQYF
TGCGCCAGCAGCTTTTCCGGGGAGGCAGTTGGCGAGCAGTACTTC
>.|TRBJ2-3|TRBV6-1|.
CASSIARQSTDTQYF
TGTGCCAGCAGCATAGCGCGCCAGAGCACAGATACGCAGTATTTT
>.|TRBJ2-7|TRBV9|.
CASSSPRSGYEQYF
TGTGCCAGCAGCTCACCAAGAAGCGGTTACGAGCAGTACTTC
>.|TRBJ1-5|TRBV7-2|.
CASSLLVDQPQHF
TGTGCCAGCAGCTTATTGGTCGATCAGCCCCAGCATTTT
>.|TRBJ2-7|TRBV7-8|TRBD1
CASSVSRTGSYEQYF
TGTGCCAGCAGCGTAAGCCGGACAGGGAGCTACGAGCAGTACTTC
>.|TRBJ1-2|TRBV15|TRBD1
CATSSGQRTGEGYTF
TGTGCCACCAGCTCAGGACAAAGGACAGGGGAGGGCTACACCTTC
>.|TRBJ2-1|TRBV6-1|TRBD1
CATCRSDRGSEQFF
TGTGCCACGTGTCGATCGGACAGGGGGTCTGAGCAGTTCTTC
>.|TRBJ1-2|TRBV5-8|.
CASSLGAGHGGYTF
TGTGCCAGCAGCTTAGGGGCAGGTCACGGTGGCTACACCTTC
>.|TRBJ1-1|TRBV28|TRBD1
CASGPQGTAFF
TGTGCCAGCGGACCACAGGGGACGGCTTTCTTT
>few|TRBJ1-1|TRBV9|.
CASSAWDGAGTEAFF
TGTGCCAGCAGCGCGTGGGACGGTGCGGGCACTGAAGCTTTCTTT
>.|TRBJ1-3|TRBV19|.
CASSTRGQGIPGNTIYF
TGTGCCAGTAGTACTAGAGGCCAGGGAATCCCTGGAAACACCATATATTTT
>.|TRBJ1-3|TRBV19|TRBD1
CASSYRDRGTGNTIYF
TGTGCCAGTAGTTACCGGGACAGGGGAACTGGAAACACCATATATTTT
>.|TRBJ1-3|TRBV6-5|.
CASSYSAPDSGNTIYF
TGTGCCAGCAGTTACTCGGCGCCCGACTCTGGAAACACCATATATTTT
>.|TRBJ2-5|TRBV10-3|.
CAISEQRSQETQYF
TGTGCCATCAGTGAGCAAAGGTCCCAAGAGACCCAGTACTTC
>.|TRBJ2-7|TRBV19|.
CASSPNRIYEQYF
TGTGCCAGTAGTCCCAATCGAATCTACGAGCAGTACTTC